The clone carrying this T cell receptor (beta chain) was counted only a few times. What it recognizes is unknown. The data were taken from a study of neoadjuvant anti-PD-1 for oral cavity cancer. Study findings and constraints: Only a few patients per response group were TCR-analyzed; validation needed.

Trimming left V 8 bases short and J 0 bases short, with 12 bases between. Looked up from germline, CDR1 is SEHNR and CDR2 is FQNEAQ (reference sequence). The length of the CDR3 is 14 residues. TCRdb's copy holds only in-frame clones and misses some; the assay was immunoSEQ multiplex PCR. The top ten hold less than 3.5% of the sample, which has 11,000 to 15,000 clones, over 55% seen once. This chain uses TRBV7-9 with TRBJ2-3; D remains unclear. The receptor was isolated from a person aged 35-79 years with oral cavity squamous cell carcinoma. The sequences come from PBMCs, collected before nivolumab (anti-PD-1) treatment. For the CDR3, the DNA is TGTGCCAGCCGCCCGCGGATAAGCACAGATACGCAGTATTTT. Protein: CASRPRISTDTQYF.